A selection of T cell receptor beta chains follows, all from one sample in a study of T cell repertoires in cytomegalovirus infection. These TCRs are of unknown antigen specificity. TCRdb processed the reads anew with MiXCR; each CDR3 protein has one entry. The table lists hundreds of thousands of distinct CDR3 sequences, approximately 33% of them singletons. The sample in question was cultured PBMCs, obtained from culture after CMV antigen stimulation. The receptor set was obtained from a human donor in good health (CMV status not recorded). Some clones in this sample may be carry-over from other donors' samples. Each CDR3 is given with its conserved first and last residue. The D gene is left open where the match is weak. A clone size is listed for some rows: how often the clone was seen (once, few, many), or a class if it is expanded.

>TRBJ2-1|TRBD2|TRBV6-1|NA
TGTGCCAGCAGTGTTAGCGGGAGGGCCTTGAATGAGCAGTTCTTC
CASSVSGRALNEQFF
>TRBJ1-1|NA|TRBV28|NA
TGTGCCACCATGCCCCGATACACTGAAGCTTTCTTT
CATMPRYTEAFF
>TRBJ1-3|NA|TRBV12-3/TRBV12-4|NA
TGTGCCAGCAGTTTTAACCCGACTGGAAACACCATATATTTT
CASSFNPTGNTIYF
>TRBJ1-2|NA|TRBV7-3|once
TGTGCCAGCAGCCTTTCTAAGCAGGGCAGAGTTAGCTACACCTTC
CASSLSKQGRVSYTF
>TRBJ1-2|NA|TRBV20-1|few
TGCAGTGCTAGCCCTCGGGGAGGCCGATATGGCTACACCTTC
CSASPRGGRYGYTF
>TRBJ2-2|TRBD2|TRBV7-2|many
TGTGCCAGCAGCTTAGTGGCGGGAGGTGGGGAGCTGTTTTTT
CASSLVAGGGELFF
>TRBJ1-4|NA|TRBV4-1|NA
TGTGCCAGCAGCCAAGATAGTTGGGGCGAGTTCCTGAATGAAAAACTGTTTTTT
CASSQDSWGEFLNEKLFF
>TRBJ2-7|NA|TRBV6-2/TRBV6-3|NA
TGTGCCAGCAGAGGCCGGGACAACCTGTGGTGGTACTTC
CASRGRDNLWWYF
>TRBJ2-1|TRBD1|TRBV6-6|few
TGTGCCAGCAGTTACACAACGGGCCGGACAGGAAACAATGAGCAGTTCTTC
CASSYTTGRTGNNEQFF
>TRBJ1-4|NA|TRBV4-1|many
TGCGCCAGCAGCCTTATCGGCGGCGAAAAACTGTTTTTT
CASSLIGGEKLFF
>TRBJ1-1|TRBD1|TRBV7-2|NA
TGTGCCACCAACACAGGGGGAAACACTGAAGCTTTCTTT
CATNTGGNTEAFF
>TRBJ2-7|TRBD1|TRBV6-4|few
TGTGCCAGCAAACCCGGACAGGGGGCGGCCTACGAGCAGTACTTC
CASKPGQGAAYEQYF
>TRBJ1-1|NA|TRBV29-1|NA
TGCAGCGTTGAACTAAGGGGCAACCTGAACACTGAAGCTTTCTTT
CSVELRGNLNTEAFF
>TRBJ2-7|TRBD2|TRBV7-6|many
TGTGCCAGCAGCTTAGATTTGGGTGGCGGGAGGTACGAGCAGTACTTC
CASSLDLGGGRYEQYF
>TRBJ2-1|NA|TRBV5-6|few
TGTGCCAGCAGCTGGGGGAGGACGAATGAGCAGTTCTTC
CASSWGRTNEQFF
>TRBJ2-1|TRBD2|TRBV12-3/TRBV12-4|few
TGTGCCAGCAGTTCCCGGACTAGCGGATACAATGAGCAGTTCTTC
CASSSRTSGYNEQFF
>TRBJ1-2|TRBD1|TRBV12-3/TRBV12-4|NA
TGTGCCAGCATTGCTACAGGGGGCTGGGGCTACACCTTC
CASIATGGWGYTF
>TRBJ1-4|NA|TRBV6-6|once
TGTGCCAGCAGTTACTATAGGATTTCTGGGACTAATGAAAAACTGTTTTTT
CASSYYRISGTNEKLFF
>TRBJ2-1|NA|TRBV7-2|NA
TGTGCCAGCAGCTCGTCACAGGGTATAGGGCAGTTCTTC
CASSSSQGIGQFF
>TRBJ2-7|NA|TRBV6-1|many
TGTGCCAGCAGTTCCGGGGAGAGGGAGCAGTACTTC
CASSSGEREQYF
>TRBJ2-1|TRBD2|TRBV29-1|NA
TGCAGCGTTGAAAGACTAGCCCCAAATGAGCAGTTCTTC
CSVERLAPNEQFF
>TRBJ1-2|TRBD1|TRBV7-2|many
TGTGCCAGCAGCTTAGGTACAGGGGATGGCTACACCTTC
CASSLGTGDGYTF
>TRBJ1-6|TRBD1|TRBV11-2|NA
TGTGCCAGCAGCGAGTATCGGGACAGATTTAATTCACCCCTCCACTTT
CASSEYRDRFNSPLHF
>TRBJ2-1|NA|TRBV12-3/TRBV12-4|few
TGTGCCAGCAGCCCCCGGGACTACAATGAGCAGTTCTTC
CASSPRDYNEQFF
>TRBJ2-3|NA|TRBV7-2|many
TGTGCCAGCAGCCCCAGCACAGATACGCAGTATTTT
CASSPSTDTQYF
>TRBJ2-1|NA|TRBV28|NA
TGTGCCAGCAGTGGGGGGGGGGCTGAGCAGTTCTTC
CASSGGGAEQFF
>TRBJ2-1|NA|TRBV7-9|NA
TGTGCCAGCAGCCCCTCCCCCAATGAGCAGTTCTTC
CASSPSPNEQFF
>TRBJ2-3|NA|TRBV7-2|many
TGTGCCAGCAGCTTTCCTCCGGGGCGGCGGGACGGCACAGATACGCAGTATTTT
CASSFPPGRRDGTDTQYF
>TRBJ1-1|NA|TRBV28|few
TGTGCCAGCAGTCCGAGACAGACCCGGGTTGCGGCCGCAAACACTGAAGCTTTCTTT
CASSPRQTRVAAANTEAFF
>TRBJ2-2|TRBD2|TRBV11-3|NA
TGTGCCAGCAGCTCCAGCGGGGGTACCGGGGAGCTGTTTTTT
CASSSSGGTGELFF
>TRBJ1-6|NA|TRBV6-1|NA
TGTGCCAGCATGAGAGATTCCGTCGGGGCGCCCCTCCACTTT
CASMRDSVGAPLHF
>TRBJ2-5|NA|TRBV5-1|few
TGCGCCAGCAGGAGGGGCGCAGAGACCCAGTACTTC
CASRRGAETQYF
>TRBJ2-7|NA|TRBV7-2|few
TGTGCCAGCAGCAACCGGGCCTACGAGCAGTACTTC
CASSNRAYEQYF
>TRBJ2-3|NA|TRBV6-1|NA
TGTGCCAGCAGTGAAGCGTGGGTCCGTACAGATACGCAGTATTTT
CASSEAWVRTDTQYF
>TRBJ1-3|NA|TRBV7-2|many
TGTGCCAGCAGCCAGACCGAGGGCACAGGAAACACCATATATTTT
CASSQTEGTGNTIYF
>TRBJ2-7|TRBD1|TRBV2|few
TGTGCCAGCACTCCCCGGGGGACAGGGGGTGACGAGCAGTACTTC
CASTPRGTGGDEQYF
>TRBJ1-2|NA|TRBV7-2|many
TGTGCCAGCAGCCGAATCGTAACAGGAAGAGATGGCTACACCTTC
CASSRIVTGRDGYTF